What follows is one TCR beta chain and its context. The data were taken from a study of blood T cell repertoires in COVID-19. Clones were read by immunoSEQ multiplex PCR, and TCRdb kept only the in-frame ones, dropping some. The sample yields fewer than 300,000 clones, about 89% seen once. V shed 5 bases, J shed 1 base, and the junction held 4 bases outside the gene matches. Germline loops: CDR1 SGHNT, CDR2 YYREEE (reference sequence). The CDR3 sequence is 16 residues long. The genes are TRBV5-4 and TRBJ2-2, with 11 bases that match TRBD2. The source of this sequence is a woman aged 25 to 39 with COVID-19, enrolled during active disease. The sequencing input was peripheral blood. The CDR3 protein is CASRAGLAENTGELFF. The CDR3 DNA reads as TGTGCCAGCAGGGCGGGACTAGCGGAGAACACCGGGGAGCTGTTTTTT.